A single sample gave rise to the 27 T cell receptor beta chains below, sequenced in a study of shared T cell receptors in the human thymus. Here immunoSEQ multiplex PCR was the method, and the copy in TCRdb shows in-frame clones only, minus some. In the table there are 700,000 or so clones, approximately 85% of which are singletons. The sample also formed part of further work on human thymus T cells.

Sequencing used thymocytes. All receptors derive from a girl less than two years old with a congenital heart defect.

The chain links TRBV4-2 to TRBJ1-6, with 8 bases lining up with TRBD1. This CDR3 is built from 15 residues. V was clipped by 0 bases and J by 10 bases; unmatched bases: 5. Per germline, CDR1 LGHNA and CDR2 YNFKEQ. The CDR3 nucleotides read TGTGCCAGCAGCCAAGACGGCAGGGGGCGGTCACCCCTCCACTTT. It translates to CASSQDGRGRSPLHF.

This clone has more than one count but fewer than ten. The CDR3 sequence is CASSSTGAPNSPLHF. CDR3 nucleotides: TGTGCCAGCAGTTCTACAGGGGCTCCCAATTCACCCCTCCACTTT. This chain connects TRBV6-6 to TRBJ1-6; 7 positions agree with TRBD1. The CDR3 extends over 15 amino acids. The germline CDR1 and CDR2 sequences are MNHNY and SVGAGI (reference sequence). J lost 7 bases, V lost 4 bases, and 7 bases had no gene match.

The DNA for the CDR3 is TGCGCCAGCAGCTTGGTGGGGGCCCCGGGACTAGCAACAGATACGCAGTATTTT. Protein sequence: CASSLVGAPGLATDTQYF. The V call is TRBV5-1, the J call TRBJ2-3, with TRBD2 identical over 9 bases. The CDR3 is 18 residues long. Trimming removed 0 bases from V and 3 bases from J; junction bases left unmatched: 11. Germline lookup yields CDR1 SGHRS and CDR2 YFSETQ.

This clone appeared a few times. The chain uses TRBV10-2 and TRBJ1-1; possibly TRBD1 for D (5 bases). The V gene's germline CDR1 is WSHSY and CDR2 SAAADI. The V gene lost 7 bases and the J gene lost 5 bases, with 14 bases spanning the gap. The CDR3 has 13 residues. The CDR3, as DNA: TGCGCCAGCAATCTACAGGTTGGGACTGAAGCTTTCTTT. This encodes CASNLQVGTEAFF.

The chain combines TRBV7-9 with TRBJ2-2; 11 positions match TRBD1. The CDR3 spans 17 residues. The trim removed 4 bases at V and 6 bases at J, leaving 10 bases unmatched. Germline V lookup: CDR1 SEHNR, CDR2 FQNEAQ (reference sequence). The CDR3 DNA reads as TGTGCCAGCAGCTCGCCGGGACAGGGGGACCGTCCCGGGGAGCTGTTTTTT. Its translation: CASSSPGQGDRPGELFF.

This chain connects TRBV5-1 to TRBJ1-4; TRBD1 is a possible D gene (6 bases). Germline CDR1 is SGHRS and CDR2 is YFSETQ. V was cut by 4 bases and J by 6 bases, with 16 bases left in between. The CDR3 has 15 residues. The CDR3 DNA reads TGCGCCAGCAGCCTGGGCGGGGGCAAGGATGAAAAACTGTTTTTT. Its protein product is CASSLGGGKDEKLFF.

This sequence joins TRBV14 and TRBJ2-1; the D is unclear. CDR1 is SGHDN and CDR2 is FVKESK in the germline V gene. Trimming removed 4 bases at V and 8 bases at J, with 12 bases between. The CDR3 has 13 amino acids. The DNA of the CDR3 is TGTGCCAGCAGCCCGTGGATGGCGGATGAGCAGTTCTTC. This codes for CASSPWMADEQFF.

The chain employs TRBV19 and TRBJ1-5, with 7 bases identical to TRBD1. The CDR3 totals 16 residues. The ends lost 2 bases at V and 10 bases at J; junction bases unmatched: 14. Germline V gene sequence: CDR1 LNHDA, CDR2 SQIVND (reference sequence). CDR3 residues: CASSIIAGQVRQPQHF. In DNA, the CDR3 is TGTGCCAGTAGTATAATCGCCGGACAGGTGAGACAACCCCAGCATTTT. The variable domain in full, completed from reference TRBV19 and TRBJ1-5, reads DGGITQSPKYLFRKEGQNVTLSCEQNLNHDAMYWYRQDPGQGLRLIYYSQIVNDFQKGDIAEGYSVSREKKESFPLTVTSAQKNPTAFYLCASSIIAGQVRQPQHFGDGTRLSIL.

This chain uses TRBV5-6 with TRBJ2-2; D is perhaps TRBD1 (5 bases). V shed 0 bases and J shed 2 bases, with 17 bases lying between them. The CDR3 spans 18 residues. From germline, CDR1 is SGHDT and CDR2 YYEEEE. The CDR3 sequence is CASSLEGYQEPNTGELFF. DNA for the CDR3: TGTGCCAGCAGCTTGGAGGGGTACCAAGAACCCAACACCGGGGAGCTGTTTTTT.

The chain recombines TRBV4-1 with TRBJ1-5, with 7 bases aligning to TRBD1. Germline V lookup: CDR1 MGHRA, CDR2 YSYEKL. With 0 bases clipped from V and 0 bases from J, the junction kept 8 bases outside the gene matches. This CDR3 has 18 residues. CDR3 protein: CASSQDLGQPYSNQPQHF. DNA of the CDR3: TGCGCCAGCAGCCAAGATTTGGGACAGCCGTATAGCAATCAGCCCCAGCATTTT.

V usage is TRBV7-6 and J usage is TRBJ1-1, with TRBD1 matching 7 bases. Germline CDR1 is SGHVS and CDR2 is FNYEAQ. This CDR3 is built from 16 residues. V shed 5 bases, J shed 1 base, and the junction held 10 bases outside the gene matches. The CDR3: CASSETGTAENTEAFF. DNA for the CDR3: TGTGCCAGCAGCGAGACCGGGACAGCCGAGAACACTGAAGCTTTCTTT.

Remarks on this clone: At one end, the junction sequence differs from germline, possibly due to a read error. The identical CDR3 is also encoded by other nucleotide sequences in the sample. The V and J genes are TRBV6-5 and TRBJ1-6, with D possibly being TRBD1 (5 bases). The CDR3 is 14 amino acids. CDR1 and CDR2 (germline): MNHEY, SVGAGI. The DNA of the CDR3 is TGTGCCAGCAGGTTGACAGCGCTAAATTCCCCCCTCCACTTT. Translation: CASRLTALNSPLHF.

This clone was picked up a small number of times. This chain uses TRBV19 with TRBJ2-3, with 9 bases that match TRBD1. The V segment lost 8 bases and the J segment 4 bases; nucleotides outside the gene matches: 7. CDR1 LNHDA and CDR2 SQIVND come from the germline V gene (reference sequence). This CDR3 region has 14 residues. For the CDR3, the DNA is TGTGCCAGTTGTGAGGGACAGGGTGCAGATACGCAGTATTTT. Translating it yields CASCEGQGADTQYF.

Comment on this clone: At one end the junction does not follow the germline gene, possibly because of a read error. V usage is TRBV14 and J usage is TRBJ1-2; D may be TRBD1 (6 bases). CDR1 is SGHDN, CDR2 FVKESK, per germline. The CDR3 has 17 amino acids. The CDR3 region has the DNA TGTGCCAGCAGTCAAGATCCGGCTAGGGGGTCCAACTATGGCTACACCTTC. Amino acid sequence: CASSQDPARGSNYGYTF.

V is TRBV4-3 and J is TRBJ1-6; 7 bases line up with TRBD1. The CDR3 consists of 17 residues. Trimming removed 2 bases from V and 7 bases from J; junction bases left unmatched: 11. Germline CDR1 reads LGHNA; CDR2 reads YSLEER. CDR3 in DNA: TGCGCCAGCAGCCAACTCCCCGACAGGGCGGGGAATTCACCCCTCCACTTT. It codes for CASSQLPDRAGNSPLHF.

The chain links TRBV28 to TRBJ2-5; no reliable D call. The CDR3 is 13 amino acids. Germline values: CDR1 MDHEN, CDR2 SYDVKM. Trimming removed 7 bases from V and 0 bases from J, with 9 bases in between. CDR3: CASNFGYQETQYF. The DNA for the CDR3 is TGTGCCAGCAATTTCGGGTACCAAGAGACCCAGTACTTC.

This chain links TRBV27 with TRBJ1-5; TRBD1 matches 9 bases. Germline lookup yields CDR1 MNHEY and CDR2 SMNVEV (reference sequence). J was trimmed by 6 bases and V by 5 bases; bases with no gene match: 5. The CDR3 runs 14 residues. The CDR3 DNA reads TGTGCCAGCAGTCCCCGACAGGGGGGTCAGCCCCAGCATTTT. It translates to CASSPRQGGQPQHF.

This rearrangement joins TRBV5-1 to TRBJ1-5, with 9 bases aligning to TRBD1. This CDR3 comprises 15 residues. The V gene's germline CDR1 is SGHRS and CDR2 YFSETQ. Germline trimming cut 4 bases from V and 5 bases from J; bases unmatched to any gene: 7. The CDR3 spells CASSPEGQGYQPQHF. The CDR3 DNA reads TGCGCCAGCAGCCCGGAGGGACAGGGATATCAGCCCCAGCATTTT.

The J gene is TRBJ2-2, the V gene TRBV5-1; weak D call: TRBD1 (6 bases). Between the trimmed V and J ends, which lost 0 bases and 0 bases, there was a span of 12 bases. This CDR3 region has 17 residues. Germline assignment: CDR1 SGHRS and CDR2 YFSETQ. The DNA of the CDR3 is TGCGCCAGCAGCTTGGTACAGGGCGGACCGAACACCGGGGAGCTGTTTTTT. Translation: CASSLVQGGPNTGELFF.

The CDR3 DNA reads TGTGCCAGCAGAGCCACAGGGCACCAAGAGACCCAGTACTTC. Protein: CASRATGHQETQYF. J is TRBJ2-5 and V is TRBV7-9, with D perhaps matching TRBD1 (6 bases). Trimming left V 6 bases short and J 0 bases short, with 11 bases between. Germline V gives CDR1 SEHNR, CDR2 FQNEAQ (reference sequence). This CDR3 is 14 amino acids long.

The chain links TRBV6-6 to TRBJ1-1, with TRBD1 matching 9 bases. The V segment lost 5 bases and the J segment 1 base; nucleotides outside the gene matches: 5. CDR1 and CDR2 from the germline V gene are MNHNY and SVGAGI (reference sequence). CDR3 size: 15 residues. The CDR3 bases are TGTGCCAGCAGTGGGACAGGGAATTGGAACACTGAAGCTTTCTTT. This encodes CASSGTGNWNTEAFF.

The chain recombines TRBV20-1 with TRBJ2-3; D unclear. V lost 6 bases to trimming and J lost 6 bases, with 7 bases between them. Germline CDR1 is DFQATT and CDR2 is SNEGSKA (reference sequence). The CDR3 runs to 10 residues. This chain's CDR3 is CSAPRDTQYF. The CDR3 DNA reads as TGCAGTGCCCCTAGGGATACGCAGTATTTT.

J is TRBJ1-4 and V is TRBV18, with 9 nucleotides matching TRBD1. V lost 5 bases and J lost 10; bases outside the gene matches: 14. Germline assignment: CDR1 KGHSH and CDR2 LQKENI. The CDR3 sequence is 16 residues long. CDR3 residues: CASSLLQGARGGKLFF. In DNA form, the CDR3 reads TGTGCCAGCTCATTATTACAGGGGGCGCGAGGTGGAAAACTGTTTTTT.

The chain has TRBV6-5 and TRBJ2-1; perhaps TRBD1 as D (6 bases). Germline V CDR1 and CDR2: MNHEY, SVGAGI. The CDR3 extends over 13 amino acids. With 5 bases removed from V and 4 bases from J, the gap between germline ends came to 9 bases. The CDR3 loop reads CASSTDSYNEQFF. The DNA for the CDR3 is TGTGCCAGCAGTACGGACAGTTACAATGAGCAGTTCTTC.

The chain couples TRBV5-8 to TRBJ2-5; D unclear. The CDR3 has 14 residues. Trimming pared 4 bases from V and 2 bases from J, leaving 12 bases between. The germline CDR1 and CDR2 sequences are SGHTS and YDEGEE. CDR3 sequence reads: CASSPWQRQETQYF. The CDR3 DNA follows: TGTGCCAGCAGCCCCTGGCAGCGTCAAGAGACCCAGTACTTC. The complete variable domain, with remaining parts taken from reference TRBV5-8 and TRBJ2-5, reads EAGVTQSPTHLIKTRGQQATLRCSPISGHTSVYWYQQALGLGLQFLLWYDEGEERNRGNFPPRFSGRQFPNYSSELNVNALELEDSALYLCASSPWQRQETQYFGPGTRLLVL.

The V and J genes are TRBV29-1 and TRBJ1-4; D remains unclear. This CDR3 has 13 amino acids. The germline V gene encodes CDR1 SQVTM and CDR2 ANQGSEA. Trimming shortened V by 4 bases and J by 3 bases, and 9 bases separated the two germline ends. CDR3 nucleotide sequence: TGCAGCGTTGTCAATTTTCCTAATGAAAAACTGTTTTTT. It codes for CSVVNFPNEKLFF.

The rearrangement links TRBV6-1 to TRBJ2-2, with D perhaps TRBD2 (5 bases). The CDR3 has 16 amino acids. Looked up from germline, CDR1 is MNHNS and CDR2 is SASEGT. Trimming took 0 bases from V and 6 from J, leaving 14 bases between them. Here the CDR3 DNA reads TGTGCCAGCAGTGAAGCGCTACGAGGAGGAGCCGGGGAGCTGTTTTTT. Protein product: CASSEALRGGAGELFF.